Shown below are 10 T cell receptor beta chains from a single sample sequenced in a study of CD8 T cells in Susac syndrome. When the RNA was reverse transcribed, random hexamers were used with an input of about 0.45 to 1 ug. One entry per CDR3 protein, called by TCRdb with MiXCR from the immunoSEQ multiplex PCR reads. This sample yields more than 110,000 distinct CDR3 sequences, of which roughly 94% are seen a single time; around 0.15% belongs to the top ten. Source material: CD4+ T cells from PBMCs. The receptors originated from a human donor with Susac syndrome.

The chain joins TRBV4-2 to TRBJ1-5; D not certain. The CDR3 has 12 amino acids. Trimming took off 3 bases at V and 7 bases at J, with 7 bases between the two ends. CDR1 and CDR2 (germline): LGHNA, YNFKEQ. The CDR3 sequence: CASSQGVQPQHF. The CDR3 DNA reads TGTGCCAGCAGCCAGGGCGTACAGCCCCAGCATTTT.

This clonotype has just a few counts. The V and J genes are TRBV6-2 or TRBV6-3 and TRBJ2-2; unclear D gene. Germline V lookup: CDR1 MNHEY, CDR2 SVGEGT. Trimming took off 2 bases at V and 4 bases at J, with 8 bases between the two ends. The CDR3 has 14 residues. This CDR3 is CASSYLGVTGELFF. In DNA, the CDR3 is TGTGCCAGCAGTTACCTTGGGGTCACCGGGGAGCTGTTTTTT.

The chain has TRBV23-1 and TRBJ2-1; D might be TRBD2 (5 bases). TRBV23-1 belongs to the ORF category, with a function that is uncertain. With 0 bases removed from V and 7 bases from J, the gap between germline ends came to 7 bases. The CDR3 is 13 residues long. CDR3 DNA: TGCGCCAGCAGTCAATCCCGGGGTAATGAGCAGTTCTTC. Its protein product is CASSQSRGNEQFF.

CDR3 DNA: TGTGCCAGCAGCGCAGGAAGGTTCACTGAAGCTTTCTTT. It codes for CASSAGRFTEAFF. This chain links TRBV7-3 with TRBJ1-1; D is uncertain. The ends were cut back, 5 bases at V and 4 bases at J, with 11 bases in the middle. The germline V gene encodes CDR1 SGHTA and CDR2 FQGTGA. The CDR3 covers 13 residues. Supplemented by reference TRBV7-3 and TRBJ1-1, the full variable domain reads GAGVSQTPSNKVTEKGKYVELRCDPISGHTALYWYRQSLGQGPEFLIYFQGTGAADDSGLPNDRFFAVRPEGSVSTLKIQRTERGDSAVYLCASSAGRFTEAFFGQGTRLTVV.

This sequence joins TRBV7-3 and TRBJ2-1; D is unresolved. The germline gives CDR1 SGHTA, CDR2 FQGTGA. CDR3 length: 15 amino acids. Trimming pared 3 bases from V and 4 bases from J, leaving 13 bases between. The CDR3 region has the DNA TGTGCCAGCAGCTTGGGCCAGGCTGCTTACAATGAGCAGTTCTTC. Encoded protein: CASSLGQAAYNEQFF.

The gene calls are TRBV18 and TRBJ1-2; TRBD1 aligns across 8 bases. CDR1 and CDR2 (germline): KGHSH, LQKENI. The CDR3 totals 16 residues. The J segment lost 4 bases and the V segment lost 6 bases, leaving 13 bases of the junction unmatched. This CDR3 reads CASSHGQGGSGYGYTF. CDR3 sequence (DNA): TGTGCCAGCTCGCACGGACAGGGTGGTTCCGGCTATGGCTACACCTTC.

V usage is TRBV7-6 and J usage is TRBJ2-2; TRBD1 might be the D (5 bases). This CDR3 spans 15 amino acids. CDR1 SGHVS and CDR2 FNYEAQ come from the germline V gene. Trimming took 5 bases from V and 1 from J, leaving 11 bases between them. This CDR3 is CASSPRGMNTGELFF. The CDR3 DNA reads TGTGCCAGCAGCCCTAGGGGAATGAACACCGGGGAGCTGTTTTTT.

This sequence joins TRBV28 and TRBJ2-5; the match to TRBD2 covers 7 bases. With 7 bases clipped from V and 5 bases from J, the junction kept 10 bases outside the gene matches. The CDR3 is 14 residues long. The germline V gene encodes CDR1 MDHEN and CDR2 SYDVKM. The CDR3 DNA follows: TGTGCCAGCAACTTGTCGGGGGGTGGGGAGACCCAGTACTTC. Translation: CASNLSGGGETQYF.

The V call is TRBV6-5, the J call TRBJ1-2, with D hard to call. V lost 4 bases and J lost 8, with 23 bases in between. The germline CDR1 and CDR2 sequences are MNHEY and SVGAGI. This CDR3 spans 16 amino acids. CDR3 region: CASSFWTAYPDRGYTF. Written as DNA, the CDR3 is TGTGCCAGCAGTTTCTGGACGGCCTACCCGGATAGAGGCTACACCTTC.

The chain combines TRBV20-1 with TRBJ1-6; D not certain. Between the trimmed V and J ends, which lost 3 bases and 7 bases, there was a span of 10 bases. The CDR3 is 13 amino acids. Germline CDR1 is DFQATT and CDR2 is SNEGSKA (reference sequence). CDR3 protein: CSASPGRNSPLHF. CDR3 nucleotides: TGCAGTGCTAGCCCCGGACGGAATTCACCCCTCCACTTT.